Below are 15 T cell receptor beta chains sequenced from a single sample in a study of metastatic and nonmetastatic thyroid tumors. TCRdb re-called the PCR reads via MiXCR. The table lists approximately 15,000 clones, more than 10% of them singletons, with roughly 14% in the top ten. Thyroid surgery was preceded by no treatment in any patient. Sequenced material: blood. Source of these receptors: a female donor with papillary thyroid cancer or a benign thyroid nodule (not recorded which). Some clones in this sample may be carry-over from other donors' samples.

This clone was detected a few times. The chain uses TRBV19 and TRBJ2-3; D tentatively fits TRBD1 or TRBD2 (6 bases each). Per the germline V gene, CDR1 is LNHDA and CDR2 is SQIVND (reference sequence). V was clipped by 7 bases and J by 7 bases, with 15 bases between them. This CDR3 has 13 amino acids. CDR3 DNA: TGTGCCAGTAAGAGGGGGAGGACATATACGCAGTATTTT. It translates to CASKRGRTYTQYF.

The rearrangement links TRBV25-1 to TRBJ1-1; D gene unclear. Looked up from germline, CDR1 is MGHDK and CDR2 is SYGVNS. CDR3 length: 15 residues. Trimming cost V 1 base and J 4 bases, with 13 bases left between them. The CDR3: CASSESVIGSTEAFF. The CDR3 nucleotides read TGTGCCAGCAGTGAATCTGTGATTGGGAGCACTGAAGCTTTCTTT.

This clone was counted many times. This chain links TRBV11-3 with TRBJ1-1; 7 bases are shared with TRBD1. The CDR3 extends over 15 amino acids. The trim removed 5 bases at V and 6 bases at J, leaving 12 bases unmatched. From germline, CDR1 is SGHNT and CDR2 YENEEA. The CDR3 spells CASSTRDSPKAEAFF. The CDR3 DNA follows: TGTGCCAGCAGCACCCGGGACAGCCCTAAGGCTGAAGCTTTCTTT.

This clone was observed a few times. The CDR3 bases are TGTGCCAGCAGTTTCGCTAGCGGGACCACCGGGGAGCTGTTTTTT. Residues: CASSFASGTTGELFF. The gene calls are TRBV12-3 or TRBV12-4 and TRBJ2-2; TRBD2 matches at 9 bases. J was trimmed by 4 bases and V by 3 bases; bases with no gene match: 3. CDR3 length: 15 amino acids.

Judged by abundance, this clone is medium-sized. J is TRBJ2-3 and V is TRBV6-1; 12 nucleotides match TRBD1. Germline CDR1 reads MNHNS; CDR2 reads SASEGT. The CDR3 totals 15 residues. Trimming at V came to 5 bases and at J to 3 bases, leaving 3 bases not matched to a gene. The CDR3 is CASSSGQGATDTQYF. CDR3 sequence (DNA): TGTGCCAGCAGTTCGGGACAGGGGGCGACAGATACGCAGTATTTT.

This clone was counted at least ten times. CDR3 loop: CASSLTGGNGELFF. The CDR3 nucleotides read TGTGCCAGCAGCTTAACAGGGGGCAACGGGGAGCTGTTTTTT. This chain joins TRBV7-3 and TRBJ2-2, with 7 bases lining up with TRBD1. Germline V gives CDR1 SGHTA, CDR2 FQGTGA. Trimming cost V 0 bases and J 7 bases; bases outside gene matches: 2. The CDR3 loop spans 14 amino acids.

The chain combines TRBV6-1 with TRBJ2-5, with TRBD1 identical over 9 bases. The germline V gene encodes CDR1 MNHNS and CDR2 SASEGT. This CDR3 comprises 14 residues. V trimming: 2 bases; J trimming: 5 bases; junction bases outside the gene matches: 3. The DNA of the CDR3 is TGTGCCAGCAGTGAAACAGGGGGCCAGGAGACCCAGTACTTC. Its translation: CASSETGGQETQYF.

A note on this clone: The CDR3 ends on some other residue instead of the conserved phenylalanine or tryptophan, so this is likely a read error. J is TRBJ2-5 and V is TRBV20-1; D not resolved. This CDR3 comprises 15 residues. The V gene's germline CDR1 is DFQATT and CDR2 SNEGSKA (reference sequence). CDR3 region: CSANTNDRYQEPQYC. In nucleotides, the CDR3 is TGCAGTGCAAACACAAATGACCGGTACCAAGAGCCCCAGTACTGC.

This clone was seen repeatedly, ten times or more. This chain uses TRBV20-1 with TRBJ2-1, with TRBD2 identical over 8 bases. The CDR3 runs 14 residues. CDR1 is DFQATT and CDR2 is SNEGSKA in the germline V gene (reference sequence). V dropped 5 bases and J dropped 0; count of bases not matched to a gene: 3. In nucleotides, the CDR3 is TGCAGTGCTCAAGGGACTAGCTCCTACAATGAGCAGTTCTTC. It translates to CSAQGTSSYNEQFF.

This clone appeared a few times. A single base separates this from a much larger clone, so it may be a read error. CDR3 coding DNA: TGTGTCAGTAGCGACCGGCTTGTAGCCAAAAACATTCAGTACTTC. This gives the protein CVSSDRLVAKNIQYF. The J gene is TRBJ2-4, the V gene TRBV19, with D tentatively TRBD2 (5 bases). This CDR3 contains 15 residues. Germline V gives CDR1 LNHDA, CDR2 SQIVND (reference sequence). The whole variable domain, remainder taken from reference TRBV19 and TRBJ2-4, is DGGITQSPKYLFRKEGQNVTLSCEQNLNHDAMYWYRQDPGQGLRLIYYSQIVNDFQKGDIAEGYSVSREKKESFPLTVTSAQKNPTAFYLCVSSDRLVAKNIQYFGAGTRLSVL.

This clone was picked up many times. The chain links TRBV19 to TRBJ2-5, with 10 bases identical to TRBD2. The CDR3 totals 16 residues. V lost 5 bases, J lost 4 bases, and 10 bases stayed unmatched. Germline loops: CDR1 LNHDA, CDR2 SQIVND (reference sequence). CDR3 bases: TGTGCCAGTAGTCCTGGTACTAGCGGGAAAGGAGAGACCCAGTACTTC. Amino acids: CASSPGTSGKGETQYF.

By proportion, this clone is medium-sized. Other DNA sequences in the same sample also yield this CDR3. The chain uses TRBV25-1 and TRBJ2-6; D is possibly TRBD1 (5 bases). Trimming cost V 2 bases and J 1 base, with 6 bases left between them. CDR3 size: 15 residues. Looked up from germline, CDR1 is MGHDK and CDR2 is SYGVNS. The CDR3 sequence is CASSEPGSGANVLTF. The CDR3 DNA follows: TGTGCCAGCAGTGAACCAGGGTCTGGGGCCAACGTCCTGACTTTC.

The rearrangement uses TRBV7-3 and TRBJ2-7, with TRBD1 matching 10 bases. The J segment lost 4 bases and the V segment lost 8 bases, leaving 5 bases of the junction unmatched. The CDR3 has 13 residues. The germline CDR1 and CDR2 sequences are SGHTA and FQGTGA. CDR3: CASCRDRGYEQYF. As DNA, the CDR3 is TGTGCCAGCTGCCGGGACAGGGGTTACGAGCAGTACTTC.

This clone showed up many times. The chain combines TRBV6-5 with TRBJ2-1; TRBD2 is a possible D gene (6 bases). CDR1 is MNHEY and CDR2 is SVGAGI in the germline V gene. V was cut by 2 bases and J by 1 base, with 9 bases left in between. The CDR3 length is 15 residues. Here the CDR3 reads CASSYEAGSYNEQFF. CDR3 DNA: TGTGCCAGCAGTTACGAGGCGGGATCCTACAATGAGCAGTTCTTC.

This chain joins TRBV6-6 and TRBJ2-7; D may be TRBD1 (6 bases). Germline V gene data show CDR1 as MNHNY and CDR2 as SVGAGI (reference sequence). V lost 3 bases to trimming and J lost 6 bases, with 15 bases between them. The CDR3 is made up of 14 amino acids. CDR3 amino acids: CASSYNRDRREQYF. DNA for the CDR3: TGTGCCAGCAGTTATAACAGGGACCGTCGCGAGCAGTACTTC.